The next 26 T cell receptor beta chains were all read from a single sample in a study of response to subunit inactivated influenza vaccine (dated by TCRdb to about 2018). Libraries were made using RT-PCR. The data were produced on an Illumina HiSeq 2500. TCRdb reran the public reads through fastp at Q25 and MiXCR, keeping productive beta chains. Every entry covers one CDR3 protein and lists the most common genes and DNA from its rows. Recorded for this sample are about half a million distinct CDR3 sequences; 7.5% to 8.5% of them occurred a single time. The biggest ten clones account for over 10% of the sample. Sequenced here: PBMCs from blood, sampled roughly 24 months after vaccination. The receptors originated from a man aged 50 to 69 who received an inactivated influenza vaccine. Donor details come from another sample of the same person, matched by shared clones.

This clonotype was detected only a few times. The chain employs TRBV6-1 and TRBJ2-5; D not resolved. The CDR3 covers 13 residues. V gave up 5 bases and J gave up 5 bases, with 12 bases separating them. Germline assignment: CDR1 MNHNS and CDR2 SASEGT. CDR3 residues: CASSPDLQETQYF. Here the CDR3 DNA reads TGTGCCAGCAGTCCCGACCTGCAGGAGACCCAGTACTTC.

This clonotype was detected a few times. This chain joins TRBV6-5 and TRBJ1-6; tentatively, D is TRBD1 (5 bases). The ends were cut back, 1 base at V and 5 bases at J, with 15 bases in the middle. Germline V gives CDR1 MNHEY, CDR2 SVGAGI. This CDR3 is built from 17 residues. CDR3 sequence: CASSYFQAGDDNSPLHF. The CDR3 bases are TGTGCCAGCAGTTACTTCCAGGCGGGGGACGATAATTCACCCCTCCACTTT.

This clonotype was counted only a few times. The chain recombines TRBV7-8 with TRBJ1-6, with D tentatively TRBD1 (5 bases). V was pared by 0 bases and J by 14 bases, with 11 bases between. The CDR3 loop spans 13 amino acids. Germline lookup yields CDR1 SGHVS and CDR2 FQNEAQ. The CDR3 DNA reads as TGTGCCAGCAGCTTAGCGGCGACAGATTCCCTCCACTTT. Translating it yields CASSLAATDSLHF.

This clonotype appeared a few times. The chain links TRBV4-3 to TRBJ2-2; TRBD1 might be the D (5 bases). V lost 0 bases and J 5 bases, leaving 10 bases between the germline ends. This CDR3 spans 15 amino acids. Germline values: CDR1 LGHNA, CDR2 YSLEER. CDR3 region: CASSQEVTATGELFF. The CDR3 coding sequence is TGCGCCAGCAGCCAAGAGGTGACAGCGACCGGGGAGCTGTTTTTT.

In this sample, this clonotype turned up a few times. The chain is built from TRBV4-1 and TRBJ1-2; 8 bases match TRBD1. Germline V gives CDR1 MGHRA, CDR2 YSYEKL. The CDR3 spans 17 residues. J gave up 4 bases and V 0 bases, and 10 bases lay outside the gene matches. The CDR3 protein is CASSQDAFGTGSYGYTF. The CDR3 DNA reads TGCGCCAGCAGCCAAGATGCTTTCGGGACAGGATCCTATGGCTACACCTTC.

This chain connects TRBV28 to TRBJ1-5; unclear D gene. V was pared by 2 bases and J by 2 bases, with 10 bases between. Germline V gene lookup returns CDR1 MDHEN and CDR2 SYDVKM. CDR3 size: 15 residues. The CDR3: CASSLRLSGNQPQHF. CDR3 nucleotide sequence: TGTGCCAGCAGTTTAAGGCTTTCTGGCAATCAGCCCCAGCATTTT.

As for this clonotype: One end of the junction fails to match germline, which may point to a read error. This rearrangement joins TRBV5-1 to TRBJ2-1; D unclear. Germline V lookup: CDR1 SGHRS, CDR2 YFSETQ. CDR3 length equals 13 residues. The DNA of the CDR3 is TGCGCCAGCTGCTTGGAGACTGGTAATGAGCAGTTCTTC. Protein sequence: CASCLETGNEQFF.

This clonotype came up a few times. The chain combines TRBV7-2 with TRBJ1-2, with D tentatively TRBD1 (6 bases). The V and J ends lost 2 bases and 0 bases respectively, with 10 bases between them. In germline, CDR1 is SGHTA, CDR2 FQGNSA. This CDR3 comprises 15 residues. The CDR3, as DNA: TGTGCCAGCAGCTTAACTACAGGGCCTAACTATGGCTACACCTTC. Protein: CASSLTTGPNYGYTF.

There are a few counts of this clonotype. The chain recombines TRBV4-2 with TRBJ1-1, with 8 bases lining up with TRBD1. Looked up from germline, CDR1 is LGHNA and CDR2 is YNFKEQ. V dropped 3 bases and J dropped 1; count of bases not matched to a gene: 4. This CDR3 is 15 amino acids long. The CDR3 sequence is CASSQGQERNTEAFF. As DNA, the CDR3 is TGTGCCAGCAGCCAGGGACAGGAGAGGAACACTGAAGCTTTCTTT.

This clonotype appeared many times. The genes are TRBV6-5 and TRBJ2-7; 7 bases fit TRBD2. V lost 4 bases to trimming and J lost 4 bases; unmatched junction nucleotides: 7. The germline gives CDR1 MNHEY, CDR2 SVGAGI. The length of the CDR3 is 14 residues. This CDR3 reads CASSFAGLLYEQYF. In nucleotides, the CDR3 is TGTGCCAGCAGTTTCGCGGGACTATTATACGAGCAGTACTTC.

The chain links TRBV5-6 to TRBJ1-5; D ambiguous. The germline V gene encodes CDR1 SGHDT and CDR2 YYEEEE. This CDR3 region has 15 residues. The germline V and J ends were trimmed by 4 bases and 7 bases, with 18 bases remaining between them. The CDR3 DNA reads TGTGCCAGCAGCCTCAATTTGGGGAGGGAACAGCCCCAGCATTTT. It encodes CASSLNLGREQPQHF.

This clonotype was recorded many times. The V gene is TRBV12-3 or TRBV12-4, the J gene TRBJ2-5; D might be TRBD1 (6 bases). Trimming pared 7 bases from V and 0 bases from J, leaving 12 bases between. This CDR3 comprises 14 residues. CDR3 region: CASTSGTYQETQYF. The CDR3 region has the DNA TGTGCCAGCACCTCCGGGACATACCAAGAGACCCAGTACTTC.

The table lists this clonotype with a few counts. The chain couples TRBV12-3 or TRBV12-4 to TRBJ2-3, with TRBD1 matching over 8 bases. The J segment lost 3 bases and the V segment lost 8 bases, leaving 7 bases of the junction unmatched. This CDR3 has 14 amino acids. This CDR3 reads CASVNRGATDTQYF. The CDR3 DNA reads TGTGCCAGCGTTAACAGGGGGGCGACAGATACGCAGTATTTT.

In its sample, this clonotype was seen a few times. The chain combines TRBV6-5 with TRBJ1-4, with a possible D match to TRBD1 (5 bases). CDR1 MNHEY and CDR2 SVGAGI come from the germline V gene. The CDR3 totals 15 residues. The V end lost 3 bases, the J end lost 3 bases, and 11 bases lay between the germline ends. The CDR3 spells CASSYRKGPNEKLFF. The CDR3, as DNA: TGTGCCAGCAGTTATAGGAAGGGACCTAATGAAAAACTGTTTTTT.

Of note for this clonotype: This clone may be a read error of a much larger clone one base away. The chain carries TRBV7-9 and TRBJ2-2; 10 bases line up with TRBD1. The V segment lost 5 bases and the J segment 4 bases; nucleotides outside the gene matches: 7. This CDR3 is 16 amino acids long. In germline, CDR1 is SEHNR, CDR2 FQNEAQ (reference sequence). As DNA, the CDR3 is TGTGCCAGCAGCCTAGGGACAGGGGAGAGCACCGGGGAGCTGTTTTTT. Translation gives CASSLGTGESTGELFF.

This clonotype came up many times. The DNA for the CDR3 is TGTGCCAGCAGCTTCTCCGGTGACTCTGGAAACACCATATATTTT. It is translated as CASSFSGDSGNTIYF. The chain has TRBV7-6 and TRBJ1-3; D is unclear. This CDR3 spans 15 amino acids. Looked up from germline, CDR1 is SGHVS and CDR2 is FNYEAQ. The V and J ends lost 3 bases and 0 bases respectively, with 9 bases between them.

The rearrangement joins TRBV7-2 to TRBJ1-2, with D perhaps matching TRBD1 (5 bases). CDR3 length equals 14 residues. The germline gives CDR1 SGHTA, CDR2 FQGNSA. Trimming took off 1 base at V and 5 bases at J, with 11 bases between the two ends. This CDR3 is CASSLDSGVYGYTF. The DNA of the CDR3 is TGTGCCAGCAGCTTAGACTCGGGGGTGTATGGCTACACCTTC.

This clonotype was counted ten times or more. The chain combines TRBV14 with TRBJ2-2, with 8 positions matching TRBD2. The ends lost 1 base at V and 4 bases at J; junction bases unmatched: 2. The CDR3 contains 15 residues. Germline V gene data show CDR1 as SGHDN and CDR2 as FVKESK. The CDR3 is CASSQVAGPTGELFF. CDR3 nucleotides: TGTGCCAGCAGCCAAGTAGCGGGACCCACCGGGGAGCTGTTTTTT.

This clonotype was recorded at least ten times. This chain links TRBV6-2 or TRBV6-3 with TRBJ2-5, with unresolved D. Germline-derived CDR1 and CDR2 are MNHEY and SVGEGT. This CDR3 contains 14 residues. The germline V and J ends were trimmed by 6 bases and 5 bases, with 16 bases remaining between them. The CDR3 bases are TGTGCCAGCAGACTCGAGCAGTTCAGGGAGACCCAGTACTTC. Translated, it gives CASRLEQFRETQYF.

This clonotype was counted many times. V gene TRBV5-1 combines with J gene TRBJ2-2; 8 bases are a match to TRBD1. Germline CDR1 SGHRS, CDR2 YFSETQ. J was trimmed by 11 bases and V by 4 bases; bases with no gene match: 10. CDR3 length: 14 amino acids. In DNA, the CDR3 is TGCGCCAGCAGCGGACAGGGAGGTTTCGGAGAGCTGTTTTTT. The encoded protein is CASSGQGGFGELFF.

This clonotype was counted a few times. V gene TRBV20-1 combines with J gene TRBJ2-7; 8 bases line up with TRBD1. The CDR3 length is 14 residues. CDR1 is DFQATT, CDR2 SNEGSKA, per germline (reference sequence). V lost 2 bases and J lost 1; bases outside the gene matches: 4. The CDR3 nucleotides are TGCAGTGCTAGAAGACAGGGGTGGTCCTACGAGCAGTACTTC. Its translation is CSARRQGWSYEQYF.

The CDR3 region is CASSLDGIANTGELFF. In DNA form, the CDR3 reads TGCGCCAGCAGCCTGGACGGAATCGCGAACACCGGGGAGCTGTTTTTT. This chain joins TRBV5-1 and TRBJ2-2; D is ambiguous. The CDR3 loop spans 16 amino acids. Germline V gives CDR1 SGHRS, CDR2 YFSETQ. V was clipped by 4 bases and J by 0 bases, with 13 bases between them. The variable domain in full, completed from reference TRBV5-1 and TRBJ2-2, reads KAGVTQTPRYLIKTRGQQVTLSCSPISGHRSVSWYQQTPGQGLQFLFEYFSETQRNKGNFPGRFSGRQFSNSRSEMNVSTLELGDSALYLCASSLDGIANTGELFFGEGSRLTVL.

This clonotype has a count of ten or more. The chain recombines TRBV6-5 with TRBJ2-2; 11 bases are shared with TRBD1. CDR1 and CDR2 (germline): MNHEY, SVGAGI. With 1 base clipped from V and 0 bases from J, the junction kept 4 bases outside the gene matches. This CDR3 is 18 amino acids long. CDR3 nucleotide sequence: TGTGCCAGCAGTTACTTAGGACAGGGGGCCGCGAACACCGGGGAGCTGTTTTTT. Translation gives CASSYLGQGAANTGELFF.

This clonotype came up many times. The J gene is TRBJ1-5, the V gene TRBV6-2 or TRBV6-3, with unresolved D. Germline V gene data show CDR1 as MNHEY and CDR2 as SVGEGT. The CDR3 sequence is 15 residues long. Trimming stripped 4 bases from V and 1 base from J, with 11 bases between. The chain's CDR3 is CASSSLQPSNQPQHF. The CDR3 DNA sequence: TGTGCCAGCAGTTCTTTACAGCCAAGCAATCAGCCCCAGCATTTT.

This clonotype was seen a few times. This chain joins TRBV20-1 and TRBJ2-1, with 11 bases fitting TRBD2. Per germline, CDR1 DFQATT and CDR2 SNEGSKA (reference sequence). The CDR3 runs 17 residues. Trimming cost V 0 bases and J 3 bases; bases outside gene matches: 7. Here the CDR3 DNA reads TGCAGTGCTAGAGATATTAGCGGGAGGGCCGGCTACAATGAGCAGTTCTTC. The encoded protein is CSARDISGRAGYNEQFF.

This clonotype occurred a few times. The CDR3 coding sequence is TGTGCTAGTGGTATGGGATCCTACAATGAGCAGTTCTTC. Translated, it gives CASGMGSYNEQFF. V is TRBV12-5 and J is TRBJ2-1; D is unresolved. This CDR3 contains 13 residues. The germline V gene encodes CDR1 LGHNT and CDR2 FRNRAP. Deletions cut 5 bases from V and 1 base from J, with 6 bases between.